The TCR beta chain under discussion was sequenced for a study of blood T cells in healthy people across ages. V shed 7 bases, J shed 0 bases, and the junction held 4 bases outside the gene matches. The CDR3 has 14 amino acids. In germline, CDR1 is SNHLY, CDR2 FYNNEI. With a J-beta primer mix and a sample-barcoded 5' primer, a second PCR ran about 6 to 11 cycles. TCRdb analysed the 5' RACE reads with MiXCR anew, one entry per CDR3 protein. This sample carries approximately 600,000 distinct CDR3 sequences, 58% of them seen once, and the ten largest clones take around 37%. Each of the donors had roughly 9.1 milliliters of peripheral blood drawn into EDTA-treated Vacutainer tubes.

This chain links TRBV2 with TRBJ2-5; 8 nucleotides line up with TRBD1. The receptor comes from a man aged 60-69 years in good health. The sequencing input was blood. CDR3 nucleotide sequence: TGTGCCAGCAACCTACAGGGGGACCAAGAGACCCAGTACTTC. Its translation: CASNLQGDQETQYF.